In its sample, the clone carrying this T cell receptor beta chain was seen many times. Antigen unknown. The sample originates from a study of human T cells and chemical hapten exposure. Notes on the study in general: Following DPC sensitization, TCRs present above 1 in 1000 frequency showed no change. Expanded TCRs clustered into significantly more large CDR3 similarity groups than controls, the analysis revealed.

Time point of the sample: pre-sensitization, week 0. Treatment reported: therapeutic diphenylcyclopropenone sensitization with weekly scalp DPC. The germline CDR1 and CDR2 sequences are SQVTM and ANQGSEA. With 6 bases clipped from V and 1 base from J, the junction kept 2 bases outside the gene matches. CDR3 size: 13 residues. TCRdb used MiXCR to reprocess the RACE reads, holding one entry per CDR3 protein. The sample shows 60,000 to 80,000 distinct CDR3 sequences, around 7% of them seen only once. The specimen comprised whole blood, sampled in connection with sensitization to the hapten diphenylcyclopropenone (DPC). This receptor was obtained from a woman in her thirties with alopecia areata. Some clones in this sample may be carry-over from other donors' samples. V gene TRBV29-1 combines with J gene TRBJ2-2; 7 nucleotides match TRBD1. The CDR3 loop is CSVGQKNTGELFF. CDR3 coding DNA: TGCAGCGTGGGACAGAAGAACACCGGGGAGCTGTTTTTT.